This T cell receptor (beta chain) was identified in a study of cytomegalovirus exposure and HLA in healthy donors. In the PCR, 60 Vbeta and 13 Jbeta primers were used. Method: immunoSEQ multiplex PCR; TCRdb's copy keeps in-frame clones and lacks some. The data show about 93,000 clones, 82% seen once. Sequenced sample: PBMCs. The receptor was isolated from a man aged 50 or older in good health and CMV-seronegative.

The CDR3 DNA is TGCGCCAGTAAGGTCGGACAGGGGAGAACTGAAGCTTTCTTT. Protein sequence: CASKVGQGRTEAFF. The chain recombines TRBV5-1 with TRBJ1-1, with 9 positions matching TRBD1. The J segment lost 5 bases and the V segment lost 8 bases, leaving 10 bases of the junction unmatched. The CDR3 spans 14 residues. The germline CDR1 and CDR2 sequences are SGHRS and YFSETQ.